Included here is one TCR beta chain sequence, with context. No antigen is known for it. Unique molecular identifiers were present in the TCR beta cDNA libraries. From approximately 0.95 to 9.8 million T cells, 500,000 or so cDNA molecules were obtained. TCRdb reprocessed the PCR reads via MiXCR and lists one record per CDR3 protein. The table lists about 570,000 distinct CDR3 sequences, 34% of them singletons. The entry originates in a study of post-analysis software for immune sequencing data. Findings and limits, study-wide: Significantly lower normalized Chao1 diversity was seen in multiple sclerosis patients than in controls. By F measure, strong co-clustering occurred among samples prepared in the same batch. Roughly 5 TRBV segments (TRBV5-6, TRBV5-1 and TRBV20-1 among them) occurred more frequently in patients than in controls.

V lost 6 bases to trimming and J lost 4 bases; unmatched junction nucleotides: 5. The CDR3 extends over 14 amino acids. CDR1 is ENHRY, CDR2 SYGVKD, per germline. V and J are TRBV10-3 and TRBJ1-2; 10 nucleotides align to TRBD1. The sequenced sample consisted of blood. The TCR originated in a girl under 18 with multiple sclerosis. This chain's CDR3 is CAIRPDRGFYGYTF. CDR3 sequence (DNA): TGTGCCATCAGGCCGGACAGGGGGTTCTATGGCTACACCTTC.